This entry lists 17 T cell receptor beta chains sequenced from one sample in a study of sequential checkpoint blockade in melanoma. Method: immunoSEQ multiplex PCR; TCRdb's copy keeps in-frame clones and lacks some. This sample yields more than 30,000 clones, of which about 86% are seen a single time; about a fifth belongs to the top ten. Treatment defined: randomized to nivolumab then ipilimumab (arm A) or the reverse (arm B). Sequencing was performed on CD8+ T cells sorted from blood (inferred from file names), taken from a patient given nivolumab and ipilimumab in sequence. Source of these receptors: a human donor with melanoma.

This sequence joins TRBV6-5 and TRBJ2-3; maybe TRBD2 (7 bases). Germline V gene data show CDR1 as MNHEY and CDR2 as SVGAGI. This CDR3 has 14 amino acids. The CDR3 DNA reads as TGTGCTATTTCCGGGGGGCATTCCGGAGATACGCAGTATTTT. The encoded protein is CAISGGHSGDTQYF.

The CDR3 spells CAWKQGGRLSGELFF. The DNA of the CDR3 is TGTGCCTGGAAACAGGGGGGGAGACTTTCGGGGGAGCTGTTTTTT. This chain connects TRBV30 to TRBJ2-2, with D maybe TRBD1 (8 bases). Trimming shortened V by 4 bases and J by 8 bases, and 20 bases separated the two germline ends. Germline lookup yields CDR1 GTSNPN and CDR2 SVGIG (reference sequence). This CDR3 region has 15 residues.

This clone came up once. The genes are TRBV13 and TRBJ1-1, with D hard to call. Trimming stripped 0 bases from V and 8 bases from J, with 7 bases between. CDR3 length: 12 residues. Germline-derived CDR1 and CDR2 are PRHDT and FYEKMQ (reference sequence). CDR3 sequence (DNA): TGTGCCAGCAGCTTAGGCCCCAGGGAAGCTTTCTTT. Translating it yields CASSLGPREAFF.

The chain carries TRBV10-3 and TRBJ2-7; TRBD2 matches at 10 bases. Per germline, CDR1 ENHRY and CDR2 SYGVKD. This CDR3 spans 13 amino acids. V was pared by 5 bases and J by 6 bases, with 4 bases of the junction left unmatched. CDR3: CAISSLAGVEQYF. CDR3 in DNA: TGTGCCATCAGTTCGCTAGCGGGAGTCGAGCAGTACTTC.

The gene calls are TRBV2 and TRBJ2-1; D is unresolved. CDR1 SNHLY and CDR2 FYNNEI come from the germline V gene. V was pared by 1 base and J by 6 bases, with 7 bases between. The CDR3 is made up of 13 amino acids. The CDR3 region is CASSEGSSNEQFF. The CDR3 DNA reads TGTGCCAGCAGTGAAGGGTCTAGCAATGAGCAGTTCTTC.

The chain carries TRBV28 and TRBJ1-4; D is ambiguous. The CDR3 has 12 residues. Germline values: CDR1 MDHEN, CDR2 SYDVKM. The germline V and J ends were trimmed by 6 bases and 10 bases, with 12 bases remaining between them. CDR3 in amino acids: CASRSEGVKLFF. The DNA for the CDR3 is TGTGCCAGCAGATCAGAGGGCGTAAAACTGTTTTTT.

The chain employs TRBV7-2 and TRBJ2-5; TRBD1 is a possible D gene (5 bases). Gene TRBJ2-7 matches the end of the DNA better, so the J call may be wrong. Germline values: CDR1 SGHTA, CDR2 FQGNSA. The CDR3 sequence is 16 residues long. Here the CDR3 reads CASSLPSTESSYEQYF. CDR3 nucleotide sequence: TGTGCCAGCAGCTTACCCTCGACAGAGAGCTCCTACGAGCAGTACTTC.

V is TRBV11-2 and J is TRBJ1-3; the match to TRBD1 covers 7 bases. V was pared by 3 bases and J by 0 bases, with 5 bases of the junction left unmatched. The length of the CDR3 is 16 residues. Looked up from germline, CDR1 is SGHAT and CDR2 is FQNNGV. CDR3 protein: CASSLEGAYSGNTIYF. The CDR3, as DNA: TGTGCCAGCAGCTTGGAGGGGGCCTACTCTGGAAACACCATATATTTT.

A few counts support this clone. This rearrangement joins TRBV7-2 to TRBJ2-3; D not certain. The CDR3 has 14 residues. Germline CDR1 is SGHTA and CDR2 is FQGNSA. Trimming shortened V by 4 bases and J by 4 bases, and 12 bases separated the two germline ends. CDR3 sequence reads: CASSSTGIADTQYF. The CDR3 DNA sequence: TGTGCCAGCAGCTCGACTGGAATCGCAGATACGCAGTATTTT.

In this sample, this clone turned up once. The chain links TRBV5-1 to TRBJ2-5; 8 nucleotides match TRBD2. The DNA end lines up better with TRBJ2-7; the J call may be wrong. The V gene's germline CDR1 is SGHRS and CDR2 YFSETQ. The CDR3 extends over 15 amino acids. CDR3 in DNA: TGCGCCAGCAGCTTGGTGGAGCGGGAGACTTACGAGCAGTACTTC. It yields the protein CASSLVERETYEQYF.

This sequence joins TRBV4-1 and TRBJ2-3; TRBD2 aligns across 12 bases. The CDR3 has 17 amino acids. CDR1 and CDR2 (germline): MGHRA, YSYEKL. Trimming removed 4 bases from V and 10 bases from J; junction bases left unmatched: 15. CDR3 in DNA: TGCGCCAGCAGCCCTCGGGCTAGCGGGGGGGGTACGGGGTCGCAGTATTTT. Translated, it gives CASSPRASGGGTGSQYF.

This rearrangement joins TRBV2 to TRBJ2-2; D is ambiguous. The CDR3 is made up of 14 amino acids. Germline CDR1 reads SNHLY; CDR2 reads FYNNEI. V was shortened by 3 bases and J by 2 bases, with 7 bases between the two germline ends. CDR3 DNA sequence: TGTGCCAGCAGTGATTTTCTAAACACCGGGGAGCTGTTTTTT. As protein: CASSDFLNTGELFF.

V gene TRBV19 combines with J gene TRBJ2-5; the match to TRBD2 covers 7 bases. TRBJ2-7 matches the DNA end more closely, so the J call is doubtful. The CDR3 length is 16 residues. Germline values: CDR1 LNHDA, CDR2 SQIVND (reference sequence). CDR3 loop: CASSIDLGLGSHEQYF. In nucleotides, the CDR3 is TGTGCCAGTAGTATAGATCTCGGACTAGGGAGCCACGAGCAGTACTTC.

V and J are TRBV21-1 and TRBJ2-7; no DNA check was done on the table's D call, TRBD2. TRBV21-1 is noted as a pseudogene. This CDR3 spans 15 amino acids. The CDR3 DNA is TGTGCCAGCAGCAAAGCGGGTGGGGGGTCCTACGAGCAGTACTTC. Its translation is CASSKAGGGSYEQYF.

This chain uses TRBV7-9 with TRBJ1-3, with a weak D call TRBD1 (6 bases). The germline gives CDR1 SEHNR, CDR2 FQNEAQ (reference sequence). The CDR3 sequence is 16 residues long. V lost 2 bases and J lost 3, with 14 bases in between. DNA for the CDR3: TGTGCCAGCAGCTTACGGGCAGGGGATCGTGGAAACACCATATATTTT. Protein: CASSLRAGDRGNTIYF.

This chain links TRBV5-6 with TRBJ1-5; the D gene is possibly TRBD1 (6 bases). Germline V gene sequence: CDR1 SGHDT, CDR2 YYEEEE. V was trimmed by 0 bases and J by 0 bases, leaving 19 bases between them. The CDR3 contains 19 residues. CDR3 bases: TGTGCCAGCAGCTTGGTCGTCCCGGGACATACCCATAGCAATCAGCCCCAGCATTTT. Translation: CASSLVVPGHTHSNQPQHF.

Note on this clone: Other DNA sequences of this sample code for an identical CDR3. The chain has TRBV6-7 and TRBJ1-5; the D gene is possibly TRBD1 (6 bases). Being an ORF, TRBV6-7 has a function that is uncertain. CDR3 length equals 18 residues. V lost 8 bases and J 1 base, leaving 24 bases between the germline ends. The chain's CDR3 is CASQYRVRSHSSNQPQHF. In DNA, the CDR3 is TGTGCCAGCCAATACAGGGTGCGGAGCCACAGCAGCAATCAGCCCCAGCATTTT.